One sample yielded the 25 T cell receptor beta chains listed below, sequenced in a study of T-cell reconstitution after alpha-beta-depleted transplantation in children. Molecular barcoding with unique molecular identifiers was used for the TCRbeta library. MiXCR was run by TCRdb on the PCR reads, yielding one entry per CDR3 protein. This sample carries 200,000 to 250,000 distinct CDR3 sequences, approximately 10% of them seen once, and the ten largest clones take about 28%. The source was PBMCs, collected before TCRalphabeta/CD19-depleted stem cell transplant. These receptors all stem from a child younger than two with acute myeloid leukemia, due to receive a stem cell transplant.

At least ten counts were recorded for this clonotype. The gene calls are TRBV4-2 and TRBJ1-1; D gene unclear. This CDR3 spans 13 amino acids. With 0 bases removed from V and 8 bases from J, the gap between germline ends came to 10 bases. Germline V gene lookup returns CDR1 LGHNA and CDR2 YNFKEQ. This CDR3 reads CASSQDIPHEAFF. In DNA form, the CDR3 reads TGTGCCAGCAGCCAAGACATACCACACGAAGCTTTCTTT.

The chain recombines TRBV21-1 with TRBJ1-6. TRBV21-1 is an annotated pseudogene. The length of the CDR3 is 13 residues. The CDR3 sequence: CASSIQGNSPLHF. The CDR3 DNA reads as TGTGCCAGCAGCATTCAAGGGAATTCACCCCTCCACTTT.

This clonotype was seen ten or more times. The chain combines TRBV10-3 with TRBJ1-1; tentatively, D is TRBD1 (6 bases). Germline V gives CDR1 ENHRY, CDR2 SYGVKD. The V gene lost 4 bases and the J gene lost 6 bases, with 12 bases spanning the gap. This CDR3 spans 13 amino acids. The DNA of the CDR3 is TGTGCCATCAGTGTGTCAGGGGCCTCTGAAGCTTTCTTT. This codes for CAISVSGASEAFF.

This clonotype was recorded many times. V and J are TRBV19 and TRBJ1-2, with TRBD1 as a possible D gene (5 bases). This CDR3 comprises 13 residues. V was clipped by 9 bases and J by 2 bases, with 13 bases between them. Germline loops: CDR1 LNHDA, CDR2 SQIVND (reference sequence). The CDR3, as DNA: TGTGCCAGCACCTCCCGGGACAACTATGGCTACACCTTC. This gives the protein CASTSRDNYGYTF.

In this sample, this clonotype turned up many times. The V gene is TRBV7-2, the J gene TRBJ2-3; 7 bases are shared with TRBD2. Trimming took 0 bases from V and 0 from J; bases not matched to a gene: 0. This CDR3 is 15 amino acids long. Germline loops: CDR1 SGHTA, CDR2 FQGNSA. This CDR3 is CASSLAGLSTDTQYF. Here the CDR3 DNA reads TGTGCCAGCAGCTTAGCGGGACTAAGCACAGATACGCAGTATTTT.

Points on this clonotype: This may come from a read error, since a much larger clone is one base off. The chain employs TRBV12-3 or TRBV12-4 and TRBJ2-1; 7 positions match TRBD1. CDR3 length equals 15 residues. The chain's CDR3 is CASSPLDRPGNEPFF. For the CDR3, the DNA is TGTGCCAGCAGTCCTCTGGACAGGCCGGGCAATGAGCCGTTCTTC.

V gene TRBV24-1 combines with J gene TRBJ1-5; D is uncertain. Germline CDR1 is KGHDR and CDR2 is SFDVKD. V was shortened by 5 bases and J by 0 bases, with 7 bases between the two germline ends. The CDR3 loop spans 14 amino acids. CDR3 amino acids: CATSGRYSNQPQHF. CDR3 DNA sequence: TGTGCCACCAGTGGGAGATATAGCAATCAGCCCCAGCATTTT.

This clonotype was recorded at least ten times. CDR3 DNA: TGTGCCAGCAGCACCGGGACTAGCGGGAGGAGCTCCTACAATGAGCAGTTCTTC. Its translation is CASSTGTSGRSSYNEQFF. The chain joins TRBV5-4 to TRBJ2-1; 15 nucleotides agree with TRBD2. J was trimmed by 0 bases and V by 4 bases; bases with no gene match: 5. The germline V gene has CDR1 SGHNT and CDR2 YYREEE (reference sequence). CDR3 length: 18 amino acids.

The table lists this clonotype with a few counts. The chain recombines TRBV6-1 with TRBJ2-7; weak D call: TRBD1 (7 bases). V was trimmed by 5 bases and J by 2 bases, leaving 19 bases between them. This CDR3 comprises 16 residues. Germline V gene sequence: CDR1 MNHNS, CDR2 SASEGT. Written as DNA, the CDR3 is TGTGCCAGCAGTCCAGGGGGGCAAGGTGGAACCTACGAGCAGTACTTC. This encodes CASSPGGQGGTYEQYF.

This clonotype was counted a single time. A much larger clone differs from this one at a single base, so this may be a read error. The chain uses TRBV4-1 and TRBJ1-3, with D uncertain. The ends were cut back, 8 bases at V and 0 bases at J, with 14 bases in the middle. Germline V gene sequence: CDR1 MGHRA, CDR2 YSYEKL. The CDR3 contains 15 residues. The CDR3 sequence is CASGPGLGSGNTIYF. In nucleotides, the CDR3 is TGCGCCAGCGGACCTGGACTGGGCTCTGGAAACACCATATATTTT.

This clonotype was detected many times. V gene TRBV7-2 combines with J gene TRBJ2-3, with D tentatively TRBD1 (5 bases). Looked up from germline, CDR1 is SGHTA and CDR2 is FQGNSA. V was cut by 0 bases and J by 5 bases, with 12 bases left in between. The CDR3 totals 15 residues. The CDR3 DNA reads TGTGCCAGCAGCTTAGCCGGCTTAGGGGTAGATACGCAGTATTTT. Protein product: CASSLAGLGVDTQYF.

This clonotype was counted ten times or more. The chain has TRBV5-1 and TRBJ2-6; 10 bases are a match to TRBD1. The CDR3 totals 15 residues. The V and J ends lost 3 bases and 5 bases, in that order; junction bases with no gene match: 2. Germline V lookup: CDR1 SGHRS, CDR2 YFSETQ. CDR3 sequence reads: CASSSGQGRANVLTF. CDR3 nucleotides: TGCGCCAGCAGCTCGGGACAGGGGCGGGCCAACGTCCTGACTTTC.

The table lists this clonotype with many counts. The V and J genes are TRBV5-1 and TRBJ1-2, with a weak D call TRBD1 (5 bases). Germline values: CDR1 SGHRS, CDR2 YFSETQ. V dropped 4 bases and J dropped 4 bases, with 17 bases sitting between them. The CDR3 runs to 15 residues. Here the CDR3 DNA reads TGCGCCAGCAGCCTTGGTGGGGCCGACATCTATGGCTACACCTTC. Translating it yields CASSLGGADIYGYTF.

The CDR3 bases are TGTGTGAGCAGCTTGTATAGGGACTTGAACACTGAAGCTTTCTTT. Its protein is CVSSLYRDLNTEAFF. V usage is TRBV5-5 and J usage is TRBJ1-1; tentative D call: TRBD1 (5 bases). Germline V lookup: CDR1 SGHKS, CDR2 YYEKEE (reference sequence). This CDR3 comprises 15 residues.

This clonotype was seen many times. CDR3 protein: CASSPLFPETPGLGELFF. CDR3 DNA: TGTGCCAGCAGCCCGCTTTTCCCTGAAACGCCGGGGCTTGGTGAGCTGTTTTTT. This chain joins TRBV11-1 and TRBJ2-2; D is perhaps TRBD1 or TRBD2 (5 bases each). The germline V and J ends were trimmed by 5 bases and 11 bases, with 30 bases remaining between them. This CDR3 region has 18 residues. Germline CDR1 is SGHAT and CDR2 is FQDESV (reference sequence).

This clonotype was seen many times. V and J are TRBV6-2 or TRBV6-3 and TRBJ2-1; no clear D. The V gene lost 5 bases and the J gene lost 8 bases, with 7 bases spanning the gap. This CDR3 region has 11 residues. CDR1 is MNHEY and CDR2 is SVGEGT in the germline V gene. CDR3 loop: CASSGLHEQFF. The CDR3 coding sequence is TGTGCCAGCAGTGGGTTACATGAGCAGTTCTTC.

This clonotype has a count of ten or more. This chain uses TRBV2 with TRBJ1-1; perhaps TRBD1 as D (6 bases). V shed 3 bases and J shed 6 bases, with 14 bases lying between them. This CDR3 is built from 14 residues. CDR1 and CDR2 (germline): SNHLY, FYNNEI. The CDR3: CASSDSWTAAEAFF. The DNA for the CDR3 is TGTGCCAGCAGTGATTCGTGGACAGCGGCTGAAGCTTTCTTT.

This clonotype was picked up a small number of times. This chain joins TRBV30 and TRBJ2-5; D not resolved. This CDR3 contains 13 residues. V was trimmed by 0 bases and J by 5 bases, leaving 10 bases between them. Germline V gene sequence: CDR1 GTSNPN, CDR2 SVGIG (reference sequence). CDR3 protein: CAWSVRVRETQYF. CDR3 sequence (DNA): TGTGCCTGGAGTGTACGCGTCCGGGAGACCCAGTACTTC.

The chain has TRBV20-1 and TRBJ2-1; 8 positions match TRBD2. From germline, CDR1 is DFQATT and CDR2 SNEGSKA (reference sequence). The CDR3 totals 17 residues. The J segment lost 4 bases and the V segment lost 5 bases, leaving 16 bases of the junction unmatched. For the CDR3, the DNA is TGCAGTGCTCACCACCGGGAGGGCCGAGTTAGGTACAATGAGCAGTTCTTC. It codes for CSAHHREGRVRYNEQFF.

This clonotype was found many times. The CDR3 region is CASSMTSGSAYEQYF. The DNA of the CDR3 is TGTGCCAGCAGCATGACTAGCGGGAGCGCGTACGAGCAGTACTTC. The V call is TRBV6-1, the J call TRBJ2-7; 12 bases fit TRBD2. The CDR3 sequence is 15 residues long. V shed 6 bases, J shed 4 bases, and the junction held 7 bases outside the gene matches. CDR1 is MNHNS, CDR2 SASEGT, per germline.

This rearrangement joins TRBV10-3 to TRBJ2-7; possible D gene TRBD1, 6 bases. V lost 2 bases to trimming and J lost 7 bases, with 9 bases between them. Germline V CDR1 and CDR2: ENHRY, SYGVKD. The CDR3 totals 12 residues. This CDR3 reads CAISEDRLEQYF. CDR3 in DNA: TGTGCCATCAGTGAGGACAGGCTGGAGCAGTACTTC.

The table lists this clonotype with many counts. This rearrangement joins TRBV9 to TRBJ2-7; D is unclear. The CDR3 covers 13 residues. V lost 3 bases, J lost 2 bases, and 9 bases lay in between. The V gene's germline CDR1 is SGDLS and CDR2 YYNGEE. The CDR3 region is CASSADGTYEQYF. Here the CDR3 DNA reads TGTGCCAGCAGCGCCGACGGCACCTACGAGCAGTACTTC.

This clonotype occurred many times. V is TRBV14 and J is TRBJ1-2; 9 nucleotides align to TRBD1. The CDR3 length is 16 residues. Germline-derived CDR1 and CDR2 are SGHDN and FVKESK. The ends lost 6 bases at V and 6 bases at J; junction bases unmatched: 14. The CDR3 reads CASRIPGQGGLNGYTF. CDR3 coding DNA: TGTGCCAGCAGGATCCCGGGACAGGGAGGTCTAAATGGCTACACCTTC. The variable domain in full, with the rest retrieved from reference TRBV14 and TRBJ1-2, is EAGVTQFPSHSVIEKGQTVTLRCDPISGHDNLYWYRRVMGKEIKFLLHFVKESKQDESGMPNNRFLAERTGGTYSTLKVQPAELEDSGVYFCASRIPGQGGLNGYTFGSGTRLTVV.

In its sample, this clonotype was seen many times. The chain joins TRBV20-1 to TRBJ2-5; 7 nucleotides match TRBD2. The CDR3 extends over 14 amino acids. J lost 6 bases, V lost 6 bases, and 13 bases had no gene match. In germline, CDR1 is DFQATT, CDR2 SNEGSKA (reference sequence). CDR3 in amino acids: CSAISGEPRKTQYF. CDR3 DNA: TGCAGTGCCATAAGCGGGGAACCCCGGAAGACCCAGTACTTC.

This clonotype was counted many times. V is TRBV9 and J is TRBJ2-3, with 8 bases that match TRBD2. V gave up 0 bases and J gave up 4 bases; unmatched junction bases: 4. CDR3 length: 15 amino acids. Germline lookup yields CDR1 SGDLS and CDR2 YYNGEE. The chain's CDR3 is CASSVAGGSADTQYF. The DNA for the CDR3 is TGTGCCAGCAGCGTAGCGGGAGGGAGCGCAGATACGCAGTATTTT. Combining the CDR3 with reference TRBV9 and TRBJ2-3 gives the whole variable domain DSGVTQTPKHLITATGQRVTLRCSPRSGDLSVYWYQQSLDQGLQFLIQYYNGEERAKGNILERFSAQQFPDLHSELNLSSLELGDSALYFCASSVAGGSADTQYFGPGTRLTVL.